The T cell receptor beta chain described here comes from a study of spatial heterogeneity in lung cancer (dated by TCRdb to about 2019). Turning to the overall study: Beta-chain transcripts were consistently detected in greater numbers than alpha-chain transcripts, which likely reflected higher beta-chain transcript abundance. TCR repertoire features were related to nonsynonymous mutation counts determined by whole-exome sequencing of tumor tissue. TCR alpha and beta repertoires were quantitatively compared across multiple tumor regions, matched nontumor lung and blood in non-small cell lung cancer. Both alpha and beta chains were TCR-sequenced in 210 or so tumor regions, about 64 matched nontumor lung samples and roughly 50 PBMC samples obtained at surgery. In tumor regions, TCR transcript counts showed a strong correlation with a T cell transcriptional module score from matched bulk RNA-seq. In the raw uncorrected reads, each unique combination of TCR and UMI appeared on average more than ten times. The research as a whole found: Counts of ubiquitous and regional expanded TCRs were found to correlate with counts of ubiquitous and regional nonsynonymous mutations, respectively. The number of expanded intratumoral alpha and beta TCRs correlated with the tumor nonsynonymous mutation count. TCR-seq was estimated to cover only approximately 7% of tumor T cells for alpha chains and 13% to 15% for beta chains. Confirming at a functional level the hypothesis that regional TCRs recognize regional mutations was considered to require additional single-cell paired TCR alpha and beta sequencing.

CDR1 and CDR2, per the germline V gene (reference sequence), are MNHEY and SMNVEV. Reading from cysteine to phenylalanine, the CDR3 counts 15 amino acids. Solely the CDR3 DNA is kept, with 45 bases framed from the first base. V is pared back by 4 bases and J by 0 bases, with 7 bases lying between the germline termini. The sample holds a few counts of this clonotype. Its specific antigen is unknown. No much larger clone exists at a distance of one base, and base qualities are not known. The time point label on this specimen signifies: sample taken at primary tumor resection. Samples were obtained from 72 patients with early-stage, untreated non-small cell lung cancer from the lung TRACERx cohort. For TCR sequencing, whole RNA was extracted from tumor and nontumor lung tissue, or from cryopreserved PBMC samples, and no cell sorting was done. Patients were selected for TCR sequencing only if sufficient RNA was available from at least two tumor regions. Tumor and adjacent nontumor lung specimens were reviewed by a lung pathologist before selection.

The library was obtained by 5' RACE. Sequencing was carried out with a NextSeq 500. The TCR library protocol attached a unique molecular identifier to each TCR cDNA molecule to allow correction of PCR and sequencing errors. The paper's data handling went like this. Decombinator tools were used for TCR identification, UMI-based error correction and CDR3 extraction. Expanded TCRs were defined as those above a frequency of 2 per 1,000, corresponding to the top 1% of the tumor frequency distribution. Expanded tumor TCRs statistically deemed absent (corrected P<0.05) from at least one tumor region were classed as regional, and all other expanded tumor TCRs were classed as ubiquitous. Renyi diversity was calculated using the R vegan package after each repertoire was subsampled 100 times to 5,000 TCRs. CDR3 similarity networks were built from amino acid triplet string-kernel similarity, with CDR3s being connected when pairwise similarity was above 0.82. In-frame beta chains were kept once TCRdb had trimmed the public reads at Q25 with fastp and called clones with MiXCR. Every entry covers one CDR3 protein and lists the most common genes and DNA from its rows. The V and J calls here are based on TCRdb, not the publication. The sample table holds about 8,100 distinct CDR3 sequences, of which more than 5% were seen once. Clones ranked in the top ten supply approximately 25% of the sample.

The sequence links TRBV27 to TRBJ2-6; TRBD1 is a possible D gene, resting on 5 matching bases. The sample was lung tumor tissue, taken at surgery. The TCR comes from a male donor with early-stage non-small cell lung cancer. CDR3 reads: CASSYRGSGANVLTF. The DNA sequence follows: TGTGCCAGCAGTTATAGGGGCTCTGGGGCCAACGTCCTGACTTTC.